This T cell receptor beta chain was identified in a study of cytotoxic CD8 clonotypes in ibrutinib-treated CLL. Study outcomes and limitations: Treatment saw public clonotypes, which were uncommon, either contract or stay stable.

Repertoires were generated with immunoSEQ multiplex PCR, while TCRdb's copy carries only in-frame clones and drops some. Of some 120,000 clones listed, under 70% were seen once; the top ten hold 37%. The germline V gene encodes CDR1 SGHKS and CDR2 YYEKEE (reference sequence). The CDR3 loop spans 17 amino acids. V lost 4 bases, J lost 4 bases, and 8 bases stayed unmatched. With regard to this clone: Its antigen is as yet unknown.

This clonotype originated in a human donor with chronic lymphocytic leukemia. Source: PBMCs, taken after 24 months of ibrutinib treatment. The rearrangement links TRBV5-5 to TRBJ2-1, with 13 bases fitting TRBD2. CDR3: CASSQGLAGVPYNEQFF. The CDR3 bases are TGTGCCAGCAGCCAAGGACTAGCGGGGGTCCCGTACAATGAGCAGTTCTTC.